These T cell receptor beta chains were read from a single sample in a study of technical replicates of blood from a few donors. Generated by immunoSEQ multiplex PCR, the TCRdb table keeps only in-frame clones and is missing some. The table records over 85,000 clones, about 95% of them present only once. Material for sequencing was T cells isolated from PBMCs. The receptors originated from a human donor in good health. Each CDR3 is given with its conserved first and last residue. Each record gives: clone size, V gene, J gene, CDR3 protein. Clone size, where shown, is once, few, many, or a class for clones that have expanded.

-	TRBV7-2	TRBJ2-5	CASSSVRAGRETQYF
-	TRBV6-6	TRBJ2-6	CASSLSPGSGANVLTF
once	TRBV9	TRBJ2-5	CASSVPQGAGGTSGRYQETQYF
-	TRBV5-1	TRBJ1-1	CASRSDTNTEAFF
-	TRBV5-1	TRBJ2-2	CASSPRDRGLTGELFF
-	TRBV29-1	TRBJ2-1	CSVRDNNEQFF
once	TRBV19	TRBJ2-5	CASRGETQYF
-	TRBV6-5	TRBJ2-2	CASSRAGGRAGELFF
once	TRBV30	TRBJ2-7	CAWSVVYQGGGQGHEQYF
-	TRBV18	TRBJ1-5	CASSRSGGAGNQPQHF
-	TRBV5-5	TRBJ2-7	CASSPGAGKGLDHEQYF
-	TRBV6-5	TRBJ1-5	CASSRGQAQPQHF
-	TRBV11-3	TRBJ2-4	CASSSLFGYGIQYF
-	TRBV19	TRBJ2-3	CARNSGTDTQYF
-	TRBV19	TRBJ2-7	CASKTSGMYEQYF
-	TRBV6-5	TRBJ1-2	CASSYSGTGNYGYTF
-	TRBV7-8	TRBJ1-4	CASSLGRQPTANEKLFF
-	TRBV28	TRBJ1-1	CASSLLSGMNTEAFF
once	TRBV6-5	TRBJ2-1	CASSYSLSSYNEQFF
-	TRBV30	TRBJ1-1	CAWGPPRTAHKSEAFF
-	TRBV6-1	TRBJ2-1	CASSLWTSGNEQFF
once	TRBV4-1	TRBJ2-1	CASSHETDNEQFF
once	TRBV28	TRBJ1-3	CASTRAGSGNTIYF
-	TRBV27	TRBJ2-1	CASSPGTRANEQFF
-	TRBV5-8	TRBJ1-1	CASSLVMYAMNTEAFF
-	TRBV6-4	TRBJ2-1	CASIQVMTFSNEQFF
-	TRBV18	TRBJ2-7	CASSPTTAYEQYF
-	TRBV7-3	TRBJ2-7	CASSKGQNYEQYF
once	TRBV6-6	TRBJ2-3	CASSYPSVASTDTQYF
-	TRBV12-5	TRBJ1-2	CASGWERGGYTF
-	TRBV30	TRBJ2-7	CACLRDTSYEQYF
-	TRBV28	TRBJ2-7	CASSLLAGGYEQYF
-	TRBV19	TRBJ1-1	CASRNRGYTEAFF
-	TRBV2	TRBJ2-7	CASSEGRPPYEQYF
-	TRBV19	TRBJ1-5	CASSIPGRGGNQPQHF
-	TRBV11-2	TRBJ2-3	CASSLDLTDTQYF
-	TRBV9	TRBJ2-5	CASSVGLLQETQYF
-	TRBV6-5	TRBJ1-1	CASRQGFEAFF
-	TRBV28	TRBJ1-1	CASSRTENTEAFF
once	TRBV4-3	TRBJ2-1	CASSQTTSGAYNEQFF
-	TRBV6-4	TRBJ2-1	CASSESFLAGGEQEQFF
-	TRBV6-1	TRBJ1-2	CASSSRTGGAYGYTF
-	TRBV30	TRBJ2-3	CAWDPKPGSYVLWPHTQYF
-	TRBV18	TRBJ1-2	CASSTRDSYGYTF
few	TRBV5-1	TRBJ2-7	CASSSSRSSYEQYF
-	TRBV5-5	TRBJ2-4	CASSRDSYIAKNIQYF
-	TRBV6-6	TRBJ1-1	CASRREDRRNTEAFF